These 6 T cell receptor beta chains were sequenced from one sample in a study of blood T cell repertoires in COVID-19 (dated by TCRdb to between 2020 and 2021). The library was generated by the immunoSEQ multiplex PCR assay. TCRdb took over this immuneACCESS table, retaining in-frame rearrangements with V and J assigned. Such tables are incomplete; in checked studies, under half of the missing clones stem from an unresolved V gene, and the remainder is unexplained. The sample table contains about 260,000 clones; only one count was recorded for about 90% of them. The ten largest make up approximately 3.3% of the sample. The source material was peripheral blood. The receptors come from a woman in her thirties or forties with acute or convalescent COVID-19.

The chain carries TRBV11-2 and TRBJ2-3, with 11 bases matching TRBD2. Germline CDR1 and CDR2: SGHAT and FQNNGV. The CDR3 has 19 amino acids. With V trimmed by 5 bases and J by 2 bases, 15 bases remained unmatched. Here the CDR3 reads CASSVLGVSGGGYTDTQYF. CDR3 bases: TGTGCCAGCAGCGTCCTAGGGGTTAGCGGGGGGGGTTACACAGATACGCAGTATTTT.

The V call is TRBV29-1, the J call TRBJ2-5; 12 bases match TRBD1. V lost 5 bases to trimming and J lost 5 bases; unmatched junction nucleotides: 6. The CDR3 runs to 14 residues. Germline V gives CDR1 SQVTM, CDR2 ANQGSEA. In DNA, the CDR3 is TGCAGCGTTTGTGGGACAGGGGGCGCGGAGACCCAGTACTTC. Translated, it gives CSVCGTGGAETQYF.

A single count supports this clone. The CDR3 bases are TGTGCCAGCAGCTCCCGGACAGGGCTGAGAATTAGGTCGAACACTGAAGCTTTCTTT. Its translation: CASSSRTGLRIRSNTEAFF. The chain employs TRBV11-2 and TRBJ1-1; 8 bases line up with TRBD1. With 4 bases clipped from V and 1 base from J, the junction kept 17 bases outside the gene matches. Per germline, CDR1 SGHAT and CDR2 FQNNGV. This CDR3 is built from 19 residues.

CDR3 DNA sequence: TGCGCCAGCAGCTTGCAGGGGAAGCAAGAGACCCAGTACTTC. It is translated as CASSLQGKQETQYF. The V call is TRBV5-1, the J call TRBJ2-5; perhaps TRBD1 as D (6 bases). Trimming took 1 base from V and 2 from J, leaving 9 bases between them. Germline lookup yields CDR1 SGHRS and CDR2 YFSETQ. The CDR3 length is 14 residues.

The genes are TRBV9 and TRBJ1-3, with D unresolved. The germline CDR1 and CDR2 sequences are SGDLS and YYNGEE. This CDR3 is built from 16 residues. V was pared by 0 bases and J by 3 bases, with 13 bases between. CDR3 nucleotides: TGTGCCAGCAGCGTAGACCCTTCTCGAGGTGGAAACACCATATATTTT. Translated: CASSVDPSRGGNTIYF.

This chain links TRBV7-3 with TRBJ2-3; TRBD2 aligns across 7 bases. CDR3 length: 16 amino acids. The junction had 11 bases not matched to a gene; V was cut back by 2 bases and J by 6 bases. Germline CDR1 SGHTA, CDR2 FQGTGA. For the CDR3, the DNA is TGTGCCAGCAGCTTAGGGTTCGCGGGGCGGGGGGATACGCAGTATTTT. This sequence encodes CASSLGFAGRGDTQYF.